One and the same sample provided the 14 T cell receptor beta chains below, sequenced in a study of blood T cell repertoires in COVID-19 (dated by TCRdb to the early 2020s). Library preparation was by the immunoSEQ multiplex PCR assay. Imported from immuneACCESS, the table was reduced by TCRdb to in-frame sequences with V and J called. These copies leave out some clones; in studies compared against another copy, an unresolved V gene accounts for under half, and the cause of the remainder is not known. This sample has 95,000 to 110,000 clones in its table, and 75% to 90% of those were observed once. 10% to 15% of the sample is in the top ten clones. Material for sequencing was peripheral blood. These receptors were obtained from a human donor in a cohort sampled during active or convalescent COVID-19.

V and J are TRBV28 and TRBJ1-5; D is undetermined. V gave up 6 bases and J gave up 5 bases, with 11 bases separating them. The CDR3 runs 13 residues. Looked up from germline, CDR1 is MDHEN and CDR2 is SYDVKM. DNA of the CDR3: TGTGCCAGCAGGGATTGGGCATATCAGCCCCAGCATTTT. It encodes CASRDWAYQPQHF.

The V call is TRBV28, the J call TRBJ2-1, with TRBD1 matching over 12 bases. V lost 5 bases to trimming and J lost 3 bases; unmatched junction nucleotides: 8. Germline values: CDR1 MDHEN, CDR2 SYDVKM. CDR3 length: 17 amino acids. The CDR3 loop is CASSPSGTGGLYNEQFF. In DNA, the CDR3 is TGTGCCAGCAGTCCTTCCGGGACAGGGGGCCTCTACAATGAGCAGTTCTTC.

V usage is TRBV7-3 and J usage is TRBJ2-2; 11 bases map to TRBD2. This CDR3 contains 23 residues. V was pared by 1 base and J by 0 bases, with 19 bases of the junction left unmatched. CDR1 is SGHTA and CDR2 is FQGTGA in the germline V gene. In nucleotides, the CDR3 is TGTGCCAGCAGCTTAAGTATAGCTAGCGGGGGGCTAATTTCCTTCGCGAACACCGGGGAGCTGTTTTTT. Translating gives CASSLSIASGGLISFANTGELFF. The full variable domain, its missing parts supplied by reference TRBV7-3 and TRBJ2-2, is GAGVSQTPSNKVTEKGKYVELRCDPISGHTALYWYRQSLGQGPEFLIYFQGTGAADDSGLPNDRFFAVRPEGSVSTLKIQRTERGDSAVYLCASSLSIASGGLISFANTGELFFGEGSRLTVL.

This chain joins TRBV4-1 and TRBJ2-5; unclear D gene. CDR3 length: 16 residues. Per germline, CDR1 MGHRA and CDR2 YSYEKL. The V end lost 1 base, the J end lost 4 bases, and 16 bases lay between the germline ends. CDR3 nucleotide sequence: TGCGCCAGCAGCCAAGTCAAGAGCAGGCCCCTAGAGACCCAGTACTTC. This codes for CASSQVKSRPLETQYF.

The gene calls are TRBV6-5 and TRBJ1-2; no clear D. The germline gives CDR1 MNHEY, CDR2 SVGAGI. Trimming stripped 5 bases from V and 8 bases from J, with 15 bases between. The CDR3 spans 13 residues. CDR3 in amino acids: CASSSVGEGGYTF. The CDR3 nucleotides are TGTGCCAGCAGTAGCGTTGGAGAGGGCGGCTACACCTTC.

V is TRBV7-2 and J is TRBJ2-5, with TRBD2 identical over 9 bases. This CDR3 has 14 residues. CDR1 and CDR2 from the germline V gene are SGHTA and FQGNSA. Germline trimming cut 5 bases from V and 3 bases from J; bases unmatched to any gene: 4. CDR3 sequence (DNA): TGTGCCAGCAGCCCGACTAGCGGAAAAGAGACCCAGTACTTC. Encoded protein: CASSPTSGKETQYF.

The V and J genes are TRBV7-9 and TRBJ1-1, with a weak D call TRBD1 (5 bases). The CDR3 consists of 13 residues. Germline CDR1 and CDR2: SEHNR and FQNEAQ (reference sequence). V lost 5 bases to trimming and J lost 11 bases, with 18 bases between them. The CDR3 loop is CASSPYSGRAAFF. The CDR3 DNA reads as TGTGCCAGCAGCCCATACTCCGGCAGGGCCGCTTTCTTT.

J is TRBJ1-3 and V is TRBV19; 8 bases map to TRBD1. The CDR3 extends over 14 amino acids. Trimming removed 8 bases from V and 0 bases from J; junction bases left unmatched: 3. The germline CDR1 and CDR2 sequences are LNHDA and SQIVND (reference sequence). The CDR3 nucleotides read TGTGCCAGTGGGGACAGGAGCTCTGGAAACACCATATATTTT. Its translation: CASGDRSSGNTIYF.

The V call is TRBV9, the J call TRBJ2-7; D is possibly TRBD2 (5 bases). The CDR3 runs 14 residues. Germline V lookup: CDR1 SGDLS, CDR2 YYNGEE. V lost 3 bases to trimming and J lost 4 bases, with 14 bases between them. CDR3 bases: TGTGCCAGCAGCGCCTCGGGGTTGAATTACGAGCAGTACTTC. It specifies CASSASGLNYEQYF.

V is TRBV6-5 and J is TRBJ2-2; D is unclear. Germline V gene sequence: CDR1 MNHEY, CDR2 SVGAGI. This CDR3 is 13 amino acids long. V lost 2 bases to trimming and J lost 3 bases, with 4 bases between them. For the CDR3, the DNA is TGTGCCAGCAGTTACCGGGACACCGGGGAGCTGTTTTTT. Translated, it gives CASSYRDTGELFF.

The chain employs TRBV12-5 and TRBJ2-1, with TRBD1 matching over 7 bases. Germline lookup yields CDR1 LGHNT and CDR2 FRNRAP. CDR3 length: 16 amino acids. V shed 0 bases, J shed 5 bases, and the junction held 7 bases outside the gene matches. CDR3 coding DNA: TGTGCTAGTGGTTTGGTACAGACAGGGTGGGACAATGAGCAGTTCTTC. It translates to CASGLVQTGWDNEQFF.

The chain recombines TRBV5-1 with TRBJ1-2; 9 bases fit TRBD1. Germline V lookup: CDR1 SGHRS, CDR2 YFSETQ. V lost 4 bases to trimming and J lost 4 bases; unmatched junction nucleotides: 5. The CDR3 covers 14 residues. The CDR3 region is CASSLSTGGYGYTF. In DNA form, the CDR3 reads TGCGCCAGCAGCCTATCGACAGGGGGCTATGGCTACACCTTC.

This rearrangement joins TRBV6-5 to TRBJ1-6; the D gene is possibly TRBD1 (6 bases). V was shortened by 8 bases and J by 7 bases, with 18 bases between the two germline ends. CDR3 size: 15 residues. Germline values: CDR1 MNHEY, CDR2 SVGAGI. The CDR3 here is CASGPGESPNSPLHF. The CDR3 nucleotides read TGTGCCAGCGGGCCAGGGGAATCTCCCAATTCACCCCTCCACTTT.

In this sample, this clone turned up a few times. The genes are TRBV4-1 and TRBJ2-1; TRBD1 might be the D (5 bases). The CDR3 has 17 amino acids. Germline lookup yields CDR1 MGHRA and CDR2 YSYEKL. V was cut by 4 bases and J by 0 bases, with 16 bases left in between. The CDR3 region is CASSPLGAGLSYNEQFF. The DNA for the CDR3 is TGCGCCAGCAGCCCCTTAGGGGCCGGGCTCTCCTACAATGAGCAGTTCTTC.